The 7 T cell receptor beta chains below all came from one sample that was sequenced in a study of cytomegalovirus exposure and HLA in healthy donors. The PCR contained 60 Vbeta and 13 Jbeta primers. Clones were sequenced by immunoSEQ multiplex PCR, and TCRdb holds only the in-frame ones, with some missing. Here the sample spans roughly 150,000 clones, 75% being singletons. Sequenced input: PBMCs. Receptors originate from a man younger than 35 in good health and CMV-seronegative.

CDR3 in amino acids: CASTYLEGNREQYF. DNA of the CDR3: TGTGCCAGCACCTACCTTGAGGGGAATCGGGAGCAGTACTTC. The chain is built from TRBV2 and TRBJ2-5; D may be TRBD2 (6 bases). CDR1 is SNHLY, CDR2 FYNNEI, per germline. Deletions cut 7 bases from V and 11 bases from J, with 23 bases between. This CDR3 comprises 14 residues.

The V call is TRBV6-4, the J call TRBJ2-3, with TRBD2 matching 7 bases. The length of the CDR3 is 15 residues. Germline CDR1 and CDR2: MRHNA and SNTAGT. V lost 3 bases and J lost 0; bases outside the gene matches: 3. Here the CDR3 reads CASSEISGSTDTQYF. As DNA, the CDR3 is TGTGCCAGCAGTGAAATTAGCGGGAGCACAGATACGCAGTATTTT.

The chain couples TRBV30 to TRBJ2-7; the match to TRBD1 covers 8 bases. The CDR3 contains 16 residues. The trim removed 2 bases at V and 1 base at J, leaving 10 bases unmatched. CDR1 GTSNPN and CDR2 SVGIG come from the germline V gene (reference sequence). CDR3 sequence (DNA): TGTGCCTGGAGTCATGTGGGACAGGAGATATCCTACGAGCAGTACTTC. Its translation: CAWSHVGQEISYEQYF. The full variable domain, its missing parts supplied by reference TRBV30 and TRBJ2-7, is SQTIHQWPATLVQPVGSPLSLECTVEGTSNPNLYWYRQAAGRGLQLLFYSVGIGQISSEVPQNLSASRPQDRQFILSSKKLLLSDSGFYLCAWSHVGQEISYEQYFGPGTRLTVT.

Remarks on this clone: One junction end disagrees with the germline gene, perhaps due to a read error. The CDR3 nucleotides read TGTTCCAGCAGCTTCCAGGAGCTAGCGGGAGAGGCCGGGGAGCTGTTTTTT. This sequence encodes CSSSFQELAGEAGELFF. The V gene is TRBV7-9, the J gene TRBJ2-2, with 10 bases lining up with TRBD2. CDR3 length: 17 amino acids. Germline values: CDR1 SEHNR, CDR2 FQNEAQ (reference sequence).

This chain connects TRBV6-5 to TRBJ2-5, with 7 positions matching TRBD2. This CDR3 has 14 residues. Germline CDR1 reads MNHEY; CDR2 reads SVGAGI. V shed 8 bases, J shed 4 bases, and the junction held 10 bases outside the gene matches. The CDR3 region is CASPGGGPLETQYF. The CDR3 DNA is TGTGCCAGCCCCGGGGGAGGGCCGTTAGAGACCCAGTACTTC.

This chain uses TRBV28 with TRBJ2-3; the match to TRBD2 covers 12 bases. Germline-derived CDR1 and CDR2 are MDHEN and SYDVKM. The CDR3 extends over 16 amino acids. Germline trimming cut 10 bases from V and 4 bases from J; bases unmatched to any gene: 12. The CDR3 region is CAILGPSGRAPDTQYF. The CDR3 nucleotides are TGTGCCATCCTTGGGCCTAGCGGGAGGGCACCAGATACGCAGTATTTT.

CDR3 sequence reads: CASSRGAGVDNEQFF. The CDR3 coding sequence is TGTGCCAGCTCACGTGGGGCGGGAGTAGACAATGAGCAGTTCTTC. The J gene is TRBJ2-1, the V gene TRBV18; 7 nucleotides align to TRBD2. Germline loops: CDR1 KGHSH, CDR2 LQKENI. This CDR3 has 15 residues. V lost 4 bases to trimming and J lost 5 bases; unmatched junction nucleotides: 8.